This T cell receptor (beta chain) was obtained from a study of blood T cell repertoires in COVID-19 (dated by TCRdb to 2019 to 2021). Background on the whole study: Samples covering the acute and convalescent phases of COVID-19 were provided by collaborators in the United States, Italy and Spain. The prospective study material was composed of cDNA or gDNA derived from T cells, B-cell-depleted T cells, or PBMCs. Deeply sampled blood TCRbeta repertoires from subjects exposed to, actively infected with, or recovered from COVID-19 were included in the dataset. The repertoires were made available in a free public database intended to serve as a resource for research on the immune response to SARS-CoV-2. Samples were obtained from the ongoing ImmuneRACE study (first 160 participants) and from over 1,000 subjects provided by 6 global collaborators. Sample metadata almost always included a de-identified subject ID, COVID-19 status, age in years and sex. Where HLA class I and class II types were available, the types were taken from metadata supplied by the sample provider, not from assay-based typing. Results the study describes overall, beyond this receptor: The amount of clinical and demographic metadata varied by source and participant and was provided uncurated.

Trimming takes 3 bases from V and 3 bases from J, and the germline ends sit 17 bases apart. Its CDR3 holds 15 amino acids, cysteine through phenylalanine. Left in the record is the CDR3 DNA by itself, 45 bases read in frame from the first base. CDR1 and CDR2, looked up from the germline V gene (reference sequence), are GTSNPN and SVGIG. A note on this clone: The antigen it recognizes is unknown. No much larger clonotype is one base removed from it; base qualities were not supplied.

The immunoSEQ Assay, a bias-controlled multiplex PCR, was used to amplify TCRbeta CDR3 regions from genomic DNA. From the authors' description of their analysis: The number of nucleated cells in each sample was estimated from the amplification of reference gene primers within the assay. To quantify the absolute abundance of each unique TCRbeta CDR3 rearrangement, sequence reads were collapsed and filtered. For each sample, productive Simpson clonality was calculated by taking the square root of Simpson's diversity index across productive rearrangements. Imported from immuneACCESS, the table was reduced by TCRdb to in-frame sequences with V and J called. These copies leave out some clones; in studies compared against another copy, an unresolved V gene accounts for under half, and the cause of the remainder is not known. D and trimming were read from the DNA, whereas the V and J calls and clone size are those reported in that table. For this sample the table gives 150,000 to 200,000 clones, of which more than 85% were detected only once. The ten largest clones add up to more than 0.75% of the sample.

Each collaborating institution followed its own protocols to collect whole blood in K2EDTA tubes. For TCRbeta analysis, collaborators shipped samples in one of three forms: frozen whole blood, isolated PBMCs, or DNA extracted from either of those sample types. The sequence derives from a man in his late teens or twenties with acute or convalescent COVID-19. What was sequenced was peripheral blood. The chain employs TRBV30 and TRBJ1-2; the D gene identity is not certain. CDR3 loop: CAWSNPGPNDYGYTF. The DNA sequence follows: TGTGCCTGGAGCAATCCGGGTCCCAATGACTATGGCTACACCTTC.